This T cell receptor beta chain was documented in a study of blood T cell repertoires in COVID-19. Repertoires were generated with immunoSEQ multiplex PCR, while TCRdb's copy carries only in-frame clones and drops some. The table records tens of thousands of clones, approximately 90% of them present only once. CDR3 length equals 15 residues. The V gene end was trimmed by 5 bases and the J gene end by 0 bases; junction bases not matched to a gene: 3. Germline CDR1 reads MNHEY; CDR2 reads SMNVEV (reference sequence). The receptor's source is a man aged 30-40 years with acute or convalescent COVID-19. The sequenced material came from peripheral blood. The chain carries TRBV27 and TRBJ2-1; 8 nucleotides match TRBD2. The DNA of the CDR3 is TGTGCCAGCAGTCGGCTAGCGGGCTCCTACAATGAGCAGTTCTTC. Translation gives CASSRLAGSYNEQFF.